This T cell receptor (beta chain) derives from a study of CD8+ T cells in alopecia areata. Study outcomes and limitations: Sequencing of scalp tissue also captures the resident alphabeta T cells of normal skin. Tofacitinib delivered significant drops in scalp clonality and in expanded CD8+ clones among the top 100.

RNA was isolated and reverse transcribed to cDNA, the sequencing template. Libraries were prepared by immunoSEQ multiplex PCR; TCRdb keeps only in-frame clonotypes and omits some of them. The sample shows 140,000 to 150,000 clones, less than 70% of them seen only once. The treatment here: oral pan-JAK inhibitor, 5-10 mg twice daily. A note on this clone: What it binds is unknown.

Trimming pared 5 bases from V and 2 bases from J, leaving 11 bases between. The CDR3 has 14 amino acids. The germline V gene has CDR1 MGHRA and CDR2 YSYEKL. This receptor was obtained from a human donor with alopecia areata. The source material was CD8+ T cells sorted from blood, sampled at week 4, from a patient treated with tofacitinib. The chain is built from TRBV4-1 and TRBJ2-3; the D gene is possibly TRBD1 (5 bases). The CDR3 here is CASSRRQPTDTQYF. Written as DNA, the CDR3 is TGCGCCAGCAGCAGACGACAGCCCACAGATACGCAGTATTTT.